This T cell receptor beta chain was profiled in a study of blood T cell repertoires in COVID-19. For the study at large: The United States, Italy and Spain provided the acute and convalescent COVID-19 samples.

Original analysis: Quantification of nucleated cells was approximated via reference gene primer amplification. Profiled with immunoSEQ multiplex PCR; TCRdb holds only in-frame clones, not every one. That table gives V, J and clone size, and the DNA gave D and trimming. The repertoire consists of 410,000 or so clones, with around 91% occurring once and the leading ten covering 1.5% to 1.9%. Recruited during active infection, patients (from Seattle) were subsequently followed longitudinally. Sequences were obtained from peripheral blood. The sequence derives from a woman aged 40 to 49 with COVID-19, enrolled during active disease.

The CDR3 region is CASSVANNQPQHF. The CDR3 nucleotides are TGTGCCAGCAGCGTAGCTAACAATCAGCCCCAGCATTTT. The chain combines TRBV9 with TRBJ1-5; D unresolved. The CDR3 extends over 13 amino acids. Trimming left V 0 bases short and J 3 bases short, with 4 bases between. Germline CDR1 reads SGDLS; CDR2 reads YYNGEE.